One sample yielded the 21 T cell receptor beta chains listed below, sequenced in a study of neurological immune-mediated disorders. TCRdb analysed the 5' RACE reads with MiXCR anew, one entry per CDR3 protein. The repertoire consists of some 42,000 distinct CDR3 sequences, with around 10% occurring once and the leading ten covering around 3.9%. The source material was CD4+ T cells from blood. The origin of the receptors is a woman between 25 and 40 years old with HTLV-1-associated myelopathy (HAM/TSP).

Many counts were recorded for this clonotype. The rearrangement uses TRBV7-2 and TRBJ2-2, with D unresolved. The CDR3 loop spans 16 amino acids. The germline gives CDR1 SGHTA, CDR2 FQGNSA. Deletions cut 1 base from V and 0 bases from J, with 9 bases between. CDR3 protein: CASSLGGVANTGELFF. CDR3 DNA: TGTGCCAGCAGCTTAGGTGGCGTAGCGAACACCGGGGAGCTGTTTTTT.

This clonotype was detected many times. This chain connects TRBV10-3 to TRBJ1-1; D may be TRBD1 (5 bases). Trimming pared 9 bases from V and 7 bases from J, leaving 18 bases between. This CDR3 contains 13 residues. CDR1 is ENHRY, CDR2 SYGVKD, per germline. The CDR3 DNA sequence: TGTGCCATGAAACAGGAGCCAACCCTTGAAGCTTTCTTT. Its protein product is CAMKQEPTLEAFF.

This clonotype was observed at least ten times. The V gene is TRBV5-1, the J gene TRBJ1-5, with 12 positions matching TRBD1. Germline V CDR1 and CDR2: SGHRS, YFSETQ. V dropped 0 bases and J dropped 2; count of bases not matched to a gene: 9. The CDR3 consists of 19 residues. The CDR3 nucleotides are TGCGCCAGCAGCTTGGGGCCGGGACAGGGGGCAGTGGGCAATCAGCCCCAGCATTTT. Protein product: CASSLGPGQGAVGNQPQHF.

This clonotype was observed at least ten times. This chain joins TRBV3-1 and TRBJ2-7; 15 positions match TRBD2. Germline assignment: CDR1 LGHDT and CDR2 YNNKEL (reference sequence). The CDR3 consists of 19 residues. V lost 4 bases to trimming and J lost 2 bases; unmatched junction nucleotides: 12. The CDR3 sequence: CASSRPGLAGGSNTYEQYF. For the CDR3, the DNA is TGTGCCAGCAGCCGACCGGGACTAGCGGGGGGATCAAATACCTACGAGCAGTACTTC.

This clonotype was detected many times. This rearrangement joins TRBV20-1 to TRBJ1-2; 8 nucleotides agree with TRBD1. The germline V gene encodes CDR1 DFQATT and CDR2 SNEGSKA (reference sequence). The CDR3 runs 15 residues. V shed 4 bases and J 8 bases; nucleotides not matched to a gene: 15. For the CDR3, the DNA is TGCAGTGCTACCGGGACAGGCCTTGTAGAGATGGGCTACACCTTC. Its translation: CSATGTGLVEMGYTF.

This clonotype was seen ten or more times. The CDR3 nucleotides read TGTGCCAGCAGTTCGTCGGGGAGTAGGGGCTACACCTTC. This sequence encodes CASSSSGSRGYTF. The chain recombines TRBV12-3 or TRBV12-4 with TRBJ1-2; D is ambiguous. The CDR3 has 13 amino acids. Trimming took off 4 bases at V and 8 bases at J, with 14 bases between the two ends.

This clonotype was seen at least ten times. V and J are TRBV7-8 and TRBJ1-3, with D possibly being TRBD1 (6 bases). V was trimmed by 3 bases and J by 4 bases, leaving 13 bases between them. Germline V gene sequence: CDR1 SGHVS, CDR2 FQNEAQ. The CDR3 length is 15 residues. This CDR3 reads CASSLLRGHGNTIYF. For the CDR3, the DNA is TGTGCCAGCAGCTTGCTTCGGGGGCACGGAAACACCATATATTTT.

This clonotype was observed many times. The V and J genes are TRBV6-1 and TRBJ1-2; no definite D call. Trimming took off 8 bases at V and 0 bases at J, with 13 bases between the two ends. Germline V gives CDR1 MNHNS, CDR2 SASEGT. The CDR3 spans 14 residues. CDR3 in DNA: TGTGCCAGCGACCGTTCGAACCCTAACTATGGCTACACCTTC. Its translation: CASDRSNPNYGYTF.

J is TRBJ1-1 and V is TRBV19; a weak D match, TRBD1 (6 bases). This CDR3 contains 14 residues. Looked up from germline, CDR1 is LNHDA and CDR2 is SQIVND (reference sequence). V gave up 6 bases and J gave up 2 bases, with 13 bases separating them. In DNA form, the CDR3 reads TGTGCCAGTAGATCCTCGGGGGGCAACACTGAAGCTTTCTTT. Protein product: CASRSSGGNTEAFF.

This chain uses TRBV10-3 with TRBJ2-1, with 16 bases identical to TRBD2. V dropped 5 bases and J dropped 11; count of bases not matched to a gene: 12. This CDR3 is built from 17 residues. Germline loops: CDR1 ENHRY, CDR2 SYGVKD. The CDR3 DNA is TGTGCCATCAGTCCGGGACTAGCGGGGGGGCCCATTTATAAGCAGTTCTTC. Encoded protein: CAISPGLAGGPIYKQFF.

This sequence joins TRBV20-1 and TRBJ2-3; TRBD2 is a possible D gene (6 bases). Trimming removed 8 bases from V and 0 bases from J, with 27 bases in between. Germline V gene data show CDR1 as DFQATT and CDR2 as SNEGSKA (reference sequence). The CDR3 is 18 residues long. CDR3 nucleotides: TGCAGTAATAGAGATTTGGGGCATAGCGGAACTAGCACAGATACGCAGTATTTT. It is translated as CSNRDLGHSGTSTDTQYF.

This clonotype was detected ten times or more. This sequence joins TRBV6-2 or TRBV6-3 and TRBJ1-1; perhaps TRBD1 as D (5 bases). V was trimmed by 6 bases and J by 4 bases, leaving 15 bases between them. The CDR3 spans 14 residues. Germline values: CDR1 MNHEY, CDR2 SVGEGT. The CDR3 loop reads CASSPHRLGTEAFF. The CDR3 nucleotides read TGTGCCAGCAGCCCTCACAGGTTGGGCACTGAAGCTTTCTTT.

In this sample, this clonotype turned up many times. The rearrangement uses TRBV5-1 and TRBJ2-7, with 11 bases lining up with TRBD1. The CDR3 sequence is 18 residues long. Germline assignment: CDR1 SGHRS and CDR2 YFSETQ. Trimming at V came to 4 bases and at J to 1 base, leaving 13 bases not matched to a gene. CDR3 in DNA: TGCGCCAGCAGCACTGGACAGGGGGCGTTTCATCGGTCCTACGAGCAGTACTTC. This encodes CASSTGQGAFHRSYEQYF. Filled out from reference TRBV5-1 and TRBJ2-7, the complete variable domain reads KAGVTQTPRYLIKTRGQQVTLSCSPISGHRSVSWYQQTPGQGLQFLFEYFSETQRNKGNFPGRFSGRQFSNSRSEMNVSTLELGDSALYLCASSTGQGAFHRSYEQYFGPGTRLTVT.

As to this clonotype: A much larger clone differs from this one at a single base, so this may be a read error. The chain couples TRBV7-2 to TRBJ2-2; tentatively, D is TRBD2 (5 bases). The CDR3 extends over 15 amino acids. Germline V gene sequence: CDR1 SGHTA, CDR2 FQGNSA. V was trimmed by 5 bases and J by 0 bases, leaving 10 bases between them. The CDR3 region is CASSDRGPNTGELFF. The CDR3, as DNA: TGTGCCAGCAGCGACCGAGGGCCGAACACCGGGGAGCTGTTTTTT.

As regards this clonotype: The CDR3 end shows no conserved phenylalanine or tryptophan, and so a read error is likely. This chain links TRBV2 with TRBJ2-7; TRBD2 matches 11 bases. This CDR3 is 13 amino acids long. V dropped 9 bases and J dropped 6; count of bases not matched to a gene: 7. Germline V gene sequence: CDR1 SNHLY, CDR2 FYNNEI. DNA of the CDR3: TGTGCCAGTGGGGTAGCGGGGGGGCTCGAGCAGTACTCC. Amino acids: CASGVAGGLEQYS.

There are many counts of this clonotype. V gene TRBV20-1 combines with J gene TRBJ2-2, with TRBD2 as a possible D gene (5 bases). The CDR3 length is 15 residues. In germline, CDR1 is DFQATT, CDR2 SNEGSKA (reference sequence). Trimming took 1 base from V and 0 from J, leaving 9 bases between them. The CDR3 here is CSARVAGANTGELFF. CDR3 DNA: TGCAGTGCTAGAGTGGCGGGCGCGAACACCGGGGAGCTGTTTTTT.

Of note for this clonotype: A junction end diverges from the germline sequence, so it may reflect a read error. The CDR3: CSARLPRTGGNQTQHF. The CDR3 DNA is TGCAGTGCTAGATTGCCGAGGACAGGGGGCAATCAGACCCAGCATTTT. This chain uses TRBV20-1 with TRBJ1-5; 11 bases line up with TRBD1. Germline assignment: CDR1 DFQATT and CDR2 SNEGSKA (reference sequence). The CDR3 loop spans 16 amino acids.

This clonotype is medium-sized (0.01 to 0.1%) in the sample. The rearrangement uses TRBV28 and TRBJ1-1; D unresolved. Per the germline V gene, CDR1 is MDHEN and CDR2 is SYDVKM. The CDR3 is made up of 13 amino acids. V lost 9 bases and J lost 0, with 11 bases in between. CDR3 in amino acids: CASRKGLNTEAFF. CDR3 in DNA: TGTGCCAGTCGGAAAGGGCTGAACACTGAAGCTTTCTTT.

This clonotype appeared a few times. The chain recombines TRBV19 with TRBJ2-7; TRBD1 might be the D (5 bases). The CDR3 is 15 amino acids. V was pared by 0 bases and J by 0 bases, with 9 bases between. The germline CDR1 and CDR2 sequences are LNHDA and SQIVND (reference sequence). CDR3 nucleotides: TGTGCCAGTAGTATAGATGGGGCTAGCTCCTACGAGCAGTACTTC. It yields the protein CASSIDGASSYEQYF. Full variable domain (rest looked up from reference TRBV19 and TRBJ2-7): DGGITQSPKYLFRKEGQNVTLSCEQNLNHDAMYWYRQDPGQGLRLIYYSQIVNDFQKGDIAEGYSVSREKKESFPLTVTSAQKNPTAFYLCASSIDGASSYEQYFGPGTRLTVT.

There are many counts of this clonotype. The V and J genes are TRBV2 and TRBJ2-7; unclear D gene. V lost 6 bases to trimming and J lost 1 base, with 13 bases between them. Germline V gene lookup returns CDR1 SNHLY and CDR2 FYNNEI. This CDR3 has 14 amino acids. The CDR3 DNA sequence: TGTGCCAGCAGAAACTGGACGGCTTCCTACGAGCAGTACTTC. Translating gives CASRNWTASYEQYF.

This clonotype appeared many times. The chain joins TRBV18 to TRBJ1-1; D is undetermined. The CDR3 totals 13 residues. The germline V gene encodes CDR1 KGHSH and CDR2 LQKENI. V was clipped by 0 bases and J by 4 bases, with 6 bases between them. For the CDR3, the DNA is TGTGCCAGCTCACCACCGCTCGCCACTGAAGCTTTCTTT. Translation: CASSPPLATEAFF. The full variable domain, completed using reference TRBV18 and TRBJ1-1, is NAGVMQNPRHLVRRRGQEARLRCSPMKGHSHVYWYRQLPEEGLKFMVYLQKENIIDESGMPKERFSAEFPKEGPSILRIQQVVRGDSAAYFCASSPPLATEAFFGQGTRLTVV.